The 15 T cell receptor beta chains in this list originate from one sample, sequenced in a study of T-cell memory formation after mild COVID-19. Via MiXCR, TCRdb re-called the 5' RACE reads, giving one row per CDR3 protein. The sample includes fewer than 250,000 distinct CDR3 sequences, roughly a tenth of them seen just once. The specimen sequenced was PBMCs or a T cell subset sorted from them (not recorded which). The source of these receptors is a man between 18 and 29 years old who had mild COVID-19 (a few samples of this study predate the infection). Cell type and time point are not known.

The genes are TRBV4-1 and TRBJ2-6; D gene unclear. With 5 bases removed from V and 2 bases from J, the gap between germline ends came to 7 bases. The germline V gene has CDR1 MGHRA and CDR2 YSYEKL. This CDR3 contains 14 residues. CDR3 region: CASSSTPGANVLTF. Here the CDR3 DNA reads TGCGCCAGCAGCTCTACTCCTGGGGCCAACGTCCTGACTTTC.

This clonotype was seen a handful of times. J is TRBJ2-3 and V is TRBV29-1, with 7 bases matching TRBD1. J lost 2 bases, V lost 6 bases, and 8 bases had no gene match. The CDR3 covers 14 residues. Germline loops: CDR1 SQVTM, CDR2 ANQGSEA. DNA for the CDR3: TGCAGCGTGTCAGGACAGGAGAACACAGATACGCAGTATTTT. It yields the protein CSVSGQENTDTQYF.

The chain links TRBV24-1 to TRBJ2-5; D gene ambiguous. CDR3 length: 13 amino acids. Germline V CDR1 and CDR2: KGHDR, SFDVKD. Trimming removed 2 bases at V and 5 bases at J, with 8 bases between. This CDR3 is CATSDSRVETQYF. The CDR3 coding sequence is TGTGCCACCAGTGATTCTCGTGTGGAGACCCAGTACTTC.

The chain carries TRBV4-3 and TRBJ1-1; TRBD1 matches at 7 bases. Unmatched junction bases numbered 12, after V lost 0 bases and J lost 11 bases. Germline-derived CDR1 and CDR2 are LGHNA and YSLEER. This CDR3 has 15 residues. CDR3 DNA sequence: TGCGCCAGCAGCCAAGATGGTCAGGGGGTGATGTTGGCTTTCTTT. Translated, it gives CASSQDGQGVMLAFF.

This clonotype occurred many times. The gene calls are TRBV5-1 and TRBJ1-1; D is unresolved. Trimming pared 7 bases from V and 1 base from J, leaving 5 bases between. CDR1 and CDR2 from the germline V gene are SGHRS and YFSETQ. The CDR3 covers 11 residues. The chain's CDR3 is CASRQNTEAFF. The CDR3 DNA is TGCGCCAGCCGACAGAACACTGAAGCTTTCTTT. Full variable domain (outside the CDR3, taken from reference TRBV5-1 and TRBJ1-1): KAGVTQTPRYLIKTRGQQVTLSCSPISGHRSVSWYQQTPGQGLQFLFEYFSETQRNKGNFPGRFSGRQFSNSRSEMNVSTLELGDSALYLCASRQNTEAFFGQGTRLTVV.

The rearrangement joins TRBV7-8 to TRBJ2-2; D unresolved. There are 15 residues in the CDR3. Germline-derived CDR1 and CDR2 are SGHVS and FQNEAQ. The V gene lost 3 bases and the J gene lost 1 base, with 9 bases spanning the gap. The CDR3 sequence: CASSFSRLNTGELFF. In nucleotides, the CDR3 is TGTGCCAGCAGCTTTTCACGGCTGAACACCGGGGAGCTGTTTTTT.

The chain carries TRBV27 and TRBJ1-6, with D uncertain. With 6 bases removed from V and 9 bases from J, the gap between germline ends came to 15 bases. The CDR3 is 14 residues long. Looked up from germline, CDR1 is MNHEY and CDR2 is SMNVEV (reference sequence). This CDR3 reads CASSPRRVGSPLHF. Here the CDR3 DNA reads TGTGCCAGCAGCCCAAGGAGAGTCGGTTCACCCCTCCACTTT.

This clonotype was counted between two and nine times. This sequence joins TRBV29-1 and TRBJ2-1; D not certain. Germline V gene sequence: CDR1 SQVTM, CDR2 ANQGSEA. The CDR3 is made up of 11 amino acids. V lost 7 bases and J 2 bases, leaving 6 bases between the germline ends. CDR3 bases: TGCAGCGGACGCACCTACAATGAGCAGTTCTTC. It is translated as CSGRTYNEQFF.

This clonotype appeared a few times. This chain links TRBV19 with TRBJ2-7; TRBD2 agrees at 11 bases. The germline V gene has CDR1 LNHDA and CDR2 SQIVND (reference sequence). This CDR3 region has 15 residues. V lost 9 bases, J lost 1 base, and 8 bases stayed unmatched. The CDR3 loop is CASRDASGGSYEQYF. The CDR3 bases are TGTGCCAGCCGAGACGCTAGCGGGGGGTCCTACGAGCAGTACTTC.

This clonotype was detected only a few times. The chain employs TRBV12-3 or TRBV12-4 and TRBJ1-4; weak D call: TRBD1 (6 bases). V was clipped by 3 bases and J by 0 bases, with 8 bases between them. The CDR3 sequence is 15 residues long. CDR3 in DNA: TGTGCCAGCAGTTTTACAGGGTCAACTAATGAAAAACTGTTTTTT. Translating it yields CASSFTGSTNEKLFF.

This clonotype was recorded at least ten times. The V call is TRBV6-5, the J call TRBJ2-7; D tentatively reads TRBD1 or TRBD2 (5 bases each). The CDR3 has 13 amino acids. Trimming took 6 bases from V and 2 from J, leaving 11 bases between them. The germline CDR1 and CDR2 sequences are MNHEY and SVGAGI. This CDR3 reads CASRRDGTYEQYF. The DNA of the CDR3 is TGTGCCAGCAGACGGGACGGTACCTACGAGCAGTACTTC.

In this sample, this clonotype turned up many times. The chain couples TRBV18 to TRBJ2-3; TRBD2 agrees at 9 bases. CDR3 size: 14 residues. Germline V CDR1 and CDR2: KGHSH, LQKENI. The trim removed 3 bases at V and 5 bases at J, leaving 3 bases unmatched. CDR3 bases: TGTGCCAGCTCACCTAGCGGGGGCGGAGATACGCAGTATTTT. Its translation is CASSPSGGGDTQYF.

CDR3 DNA: TGCGCCAGCACCTATTCAGGGGACCTGAACACTGAAGCTTTCTTT. Translating it yields CASTYSGDLNTEAFF. V gene TRBV5-1 combines with J gene TRBJ1-1, with TRBD1 as a possible D gene (6 bases). The CDR3 runs to 15 residues. Germline V gene lookup returns CDR1 SGHRS and CDR2 YFSETQ. The V and J ends lost 6 bases and 0 bases respectively, with 15 bases between them. Using reference TRBV5-1 and TRBJ1-1 for the parts outside the CDR3, the full variable domain is KAGVTQTPRYLIKTRGQQVTLSCSPISGHRSVSWYQQTPGQGLQFLFEYFSETQRNKGNFPGRFSGRQFSNSRSEMNVSTLELGDSALYLCASTYSGDLNTEAFFGQGTRLTVV.

The rearrangement uses TRBV29-1 and TRBJ1-1; no definite D call. This CDR3 contains 12 residues. V was shortened by 6 bases and J by 7 bases, with 15 bases between the two germline ends. The V gene's germline CDR1 is SQVTM and CDR2 ANQGSEA. In DNA form, the CDR3 reads TGCAGCGTCCCTACAGTGGCGGGTGAAGCTTTCTTT. This gives the protein CSVPTVAGEAFF. Looking up the rest from reference TRBV29-1 and TRBJ1-1 gives the full variable domain: SAVISQKPSRDICQRGTSLTIQCQVDSQVTMMFWYRQQPGQSLTLIATANQGSEATYESGFVIDKFPISRPNLTFSTLTVSNMSPEDSSIYLCSVPTVAGEAFFGQGTRLTVV.

The chain links TRBV7-2 to TRBJ1-6; 8 bases map to TRBD1. J lost 7 bases, V lost 3 bases, and 8 bases had no gene match. The CDR3 loop spans 16 amino acids. Germline V gene lookup returns CDR1 SGHTA and CDR2 FQGNSA. CDR3 sequence reads: CASSFRTGRWNSPLHF. The CDR3 DNA follows: TGTGCCAGCAGCTTTCGGACAGGGAGGTGGAATTCACCCCTCCACTTT.